This T cell receptor (beta chain) was sequenced for a study of T cell responses to AZD1222 COVID-19 vaccine. General study points: White British people made up most donors, females outnumbered males, and clonal diversity was possibly underestimated.

Germline CDR1 SGHAT, CDR2 FQNNGV. The CDR3 has 15 residues. The V and J ends lost 5 bases and 0 bases respectively, with 13 bases between them. Repertoires were generated with immunoSEQ multiplex PCR, while TCRdb's copy carries only in-frame clones and drops some. The sample holds under 95,000 clones; over 70% are singletons and the top ten take under 20%. Note on this clone: Its antigen remains unidentified.

Specimen: peripheral blood, collected on day 0 of AZD1222 vaccination. This chain uses TRBV11-2 with TRBJ1-2; possible D gene TRBD1, 5 bases. This TCR was sampled from an adult in good health. The DNA of the CDR3 is TGTGCCAGCAGCCCCGGGACGCCGGCTAACTATGGCTACACCTTC. Amino acids: CASSPGTPANYGYTF. The full variable domain, completed using reference TRBV11-2 and TRBJ1-2, is EAGVAQSPRYKIIEKRQSVAFWCNPISGHATLYWYQQILGQGPKLLIQFQNNGVVDDSQLPKDRFSAERLKGVDSTLKIQPAKLEDSAVYLCASSPGTPANYGYTFGSGTRLTVV.